A selection of T cell receptor beta chains follows, all from one sample in a study of shared clonotypes between healthy human individuals. Profiling relied on immunoSEQ multiplex PCR, and the TCRdb table lists in-frame clones only, not all of them. The sample carries around 2,000,000 clones, under 95% recorded once. The material sequenced was naive CD8+ T cells from PBMCs. The receptors stem from a man younger than 30 in good health. Some clones in this sample may be carry-over from other donors' samples. CDR3s include the opening cysteine and the closing phenylalanine or tryptophan. A D gene is named only where the DNA matches it firmly. Clone size is shown for a subset of rows, as once, few, many or a class of expanded clone.

V	size	D	J	DNA	CDR3
TRBV9	.	.	TRBJ2-5	TGTGCCAGCAGCACGGGCTGGTATGAGACCCAGTACTTC	CASSTGWYETQYF
TRBV10-3	.	.	TRBJ1-1	TGTGCCATCAGTGGGGGGACTGAAGCTTTCTTT	CAISGGTEAFF
TRBV19	.	TRBD2	TRBJ2-5	TGTGCCAGTATCCTCGGGGAGGGTGTTAAAGAGACCCAGTACTTC	CASILGEGVKETQYF
TRBV13	once	.	TRBJ2-7	TGTGCCAGCAGCCCCGCGGGACGGCGCTACGAGCAGTACTTC	CASSPAGRRYEQYF
TRBV28	once	.	TRBJ1-2	TGTGCCAGCAGTCCCCGTGAGACACGGTATGGCTACACCTTC	CASSPRETRYGYTF
TRBV27	.	TRBD1	TRBJ2-7	TGTGCCAGCAGTTCGGACAGGGGGAGCGAGCAGTACTTC	CASSSDRGSEQYF
TRBV30	few	.	TRBJ1-1	TGTGCCTGGGACTCCCTTGCAGGGCCCAACACTGAAGCTTTCTTT	CAWDSLAGPNTEAFF
TRBV9	once	.	TRBJ2-1	TGTGCCAGCAGCGTAGGTGGCTCCTACAATGAGCAGTTCTTC	CASSVGGSYNEQFF
TRBV27	.	TRBD2	TRBJ2-3	TGTGCCAGCAGTTTATGGTACAGATCTAGCGGGACTAGCACAGATACGCAGTATTTT	CASSLWYRSSGTSTDTQYF
TRBV6-1	.	.	TRBJ1-2	TGTGCCAGCAGTGAAGTGACCGTCAACTATGGCTACACCTTC	CASSEVTVNYGYTF
TRBV19	.	TRBD2	TRBJ2-2	TGTGCCAGTAGTATAGGGGTCCTAGCGGGAGCTCCCTGGGGAACCGGGGAGCTGTTTTTT	CASSIGVLAGAPWGTGELFF
TRBV7-9	once	.	TRBJ2-1	TGTGCCAGCAGCTTATGGGGGTCGGAGCAGTTCTTC	CASSLWGSEQFF
TRBV27	once	TRBD1	TRBJ1-2	TGTGCCAGCACACTTAGGGTTGGCAGGGGGCATCATGGCTACACCTTC	CASTLRVGRGHHGYTF
TRBV28	once	.	TRBJ1-5	TGTGCCAGCAGTCCCACCTGGGGACCTGATCAGCCCCAGCATTTT	CASSPTWGPDQPQHF
TRBV19	.	.	TRBJ2-7	TGTGCCAGTAGTATTCGGGCAGCCACCTACGAGCAGTACTTC	CASSIRAATYEQYF
TRBV21-1	.	.	TRBJ2-5	TGTGCCAGTCGAAGCTCCCAAGAGACCCAGTACTTC	CASRSSQETQYF
TRBV9	.	.	TRBJ2-1	TGTGCCAGCAGCGCCCAGGGGGGTCTAACTTACAATGAGCAGTTCTTC	CASSAQGGLTYNEQFF
TRBV27	.	.	TRBJ2-1	TGTGCCAGCAGTTTATCATACAATGAGCAGTTCTTC	CASSLSYNEQFF
TRBV7-9	.	TRBD1	TRBJ2-1	TGTGCCAGCAGCTTAGCGTTGGTCTGGGACAGGGGCCATGAGCAGTTCTTC	CASSLALVWDRGHEQFF
TRBV27	.	.	TRBJ2-7	TGTGCCAGCAGTCCTTATATAACCTACGAGCAGTACTTC	CASSPYITYEQYF
TRBV6-5	.	TRBD2	TRBJ2-7	TGTGCCAGCAGACAGGAGGTCCGGGGGGGTGAGCAGTACTTC	CASRQEVRGGEQYF
TRBV4-3	.	TRBD2	TRBJ2-7	TGCGCCAGCAGCCCTACGCCGGGGGGAATCATCGGGGAGCAGTACTTC	CASSPTPGGIIGEQYF
TRBV27	.	TRBD2	TRBJ2-7	TGTGCCAGCAGTTTATCTCTGGTGGGAGGGAGGTTCGACGAGCAGTACTTC	CASSLSLVGGRFDEQYF
TRBV5-1	.	.	TRBJ2-7	TGCGCCAGCAGCTGGACGGTAGGGAACGAGCAGTACTTC	CASSWTVGNEQYF
TRBV6-4	once	.	TRBJ2-7	TGTGCCAGCAGTGACTCCCCGACAGGCTACGAGCAGTACTTC	CASSDSPTGYEQYF
TRBV5-5	.	.	TRBJ2-2	TGTGCCAGCAGCGTACATCCAGGGTTAGCAAGGACCGGGGAGCTGTTTTTT	CASSVHPGLARTGELFF
TRBV5-1	few	.	TRBJ1-1	TGCGCCAGCGGATTCGGCACTGAAGCTTTCTTT	CASGFGTEAFF
TRBV6-5	.	.	TRBJ2-7	TGTGCCAGCAGTGCCCGTGGGGGGTGGGACGAGCAGTACTTC	CASSARGGWDEQYF
TRBV28	.	.	TRBJ2-5	TGTGCCAGCAGTTCCCGCCAGACTAACGCGAGGGGGACCCAGTACTTC	CASSSRQTNARGTQYF
TRBV27	.	.	TRBJ2-1	TGTGCCAGCAGTCCCTTGGCAGTCTTCAATGAGCAGTTCTTC	CASSPLAVFNEQFF
TRBV4-3	once	TRBD1	TRBJ1-5	TGCGCCAGCAGCCAAGGGACAGGGCGCAATCAGCCCCAGCATTTT	CASSQGTGRNQPQHF
TRBV27	.	.	TRBJ1-5	TGTGCCAGCAGCGACCGGGACACGACAAATCAGCCCCAGCATTTT	CASSDRDTTNQPQHF
TRBV10-2	.	.	TRBJ2-1	TGCGCCAGCACAGAGAACTACAATGAGCAGTTCTTC	CASTENYNEQFF
TRBV7-9	.	.	TRBJ2-7	TGTGCCAGCACCCCGGGGGCGAGGCTCGCCGACGAGCAGTACTTC	CASTPGARLADEQYF
TRBV15	.	.	TRBJ2-7	TGTGCCACCAGCAGCACCCGACCACCCCCCTACGAGCAGTACTTC	CATSSTRPPPYEQYF
TRBV10-1	.	.	TRBJ2-2	TGCGCCAGCAGTGAGTCGGTGGCCACCGGGGAGCTGTTTTTT	CASSESVATGELFF
TRBV10-1	.	TRBD2	TRBJ2-7	TGCGCCAGCAGTGAGTCGGATTTGGGAGCGGGAGCGTTCGAGCAGTACTTC	CASSESDLGAGAFEQYF